This TCR beta chain derives from a study of blood T cell repertoires in COVID-19. For the study at large: The cDNA or gDNA used as material had been derived from T cells, B-cell-depleted T cells, or PBMCs.

Generated by immunoSEQ multiplex PCR, the TCRdb table keeps only in-frame clones and is missing some. The table has around 81,000 clones, more than 80% seen once. The source material was peripheral blood. This clonotype was obtained from a human donor in a cohort sampled during active COVID-19.

The CDR3 sequence is CASSLGTSGGPYEQYF. CDR3 DNA: TGTGCCAGCAGCTTGGGGACTAGCGGGGGACCCTACGAGCAGTACTTC. V and J are TRBV5-4 and TRBJ2-7; 13 positions agree with TRBD2. Germline-derived CDR1 and CDR2 are SGHNT and YYREEE (reference sequence). The length of the CDR3 is 16 residues. The V and J ends lost 0 bases and 2 bases, in that order; junction bases with no gene match: 2.